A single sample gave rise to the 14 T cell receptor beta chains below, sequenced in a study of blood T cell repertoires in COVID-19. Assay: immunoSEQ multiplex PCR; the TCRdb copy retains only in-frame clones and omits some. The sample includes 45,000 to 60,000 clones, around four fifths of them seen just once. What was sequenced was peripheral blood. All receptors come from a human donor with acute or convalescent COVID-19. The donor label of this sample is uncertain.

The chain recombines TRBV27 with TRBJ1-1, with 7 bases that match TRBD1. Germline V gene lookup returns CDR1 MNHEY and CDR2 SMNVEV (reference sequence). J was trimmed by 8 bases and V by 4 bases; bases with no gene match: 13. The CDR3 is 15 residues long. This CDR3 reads CASSSYRTGLKEAFF. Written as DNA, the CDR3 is TGTGCCAGCAGTTCTTATAGGACAGGACTAAAAGAAGCTTTCTTT.

Here the CDR3 reads CATSPLSGDSYNEQFF. Here the CDR3 DNA reads TGTGCCACCAGCCCGCTCAGCGGAGACTCCTACAATGAGCAGTTCTTC. The rearrangement links TRBV15 to TRBJ2-1; D might be TRBD2 (5 bases). Trimming stripped 5 bases from V and 0 bases from J, with 14 bases between. The CDR3 loop spans 16 amino acids. Per the germline V gene, CDR1 is LNHNV and CDR2 is YYDKDF (reference sequence).

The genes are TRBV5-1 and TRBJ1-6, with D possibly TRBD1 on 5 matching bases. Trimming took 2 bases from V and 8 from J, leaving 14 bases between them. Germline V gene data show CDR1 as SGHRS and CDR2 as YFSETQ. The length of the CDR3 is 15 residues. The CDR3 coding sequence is TGCGCCAGCAGCTTAATGACAGAAGGTGATTCACCCCTCCACTTT. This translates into CASSLMTEGDSPLHF.

The CDR3 region is CASSQEGRGGRDSTEAFF. Written as DNA, the CDR3 is TGTGCCAGCAGCCAAGAAGGTCGGGGGGGGCGTGATAGCACTGAAGCTTTCTTT. The V and J genes are TRBV3-1 (or the pseudogene TRBV3-2) and TRBJ1-1; D is perhaps TRBD1 (6 bases). Germline V lookup: CDR1 LGHDT, CDR2 YNNKEL (reference sequence). V lost 0 bases, J lost 4 bases, and 21 bases lay in between. The CDR3 totals 18 residues.

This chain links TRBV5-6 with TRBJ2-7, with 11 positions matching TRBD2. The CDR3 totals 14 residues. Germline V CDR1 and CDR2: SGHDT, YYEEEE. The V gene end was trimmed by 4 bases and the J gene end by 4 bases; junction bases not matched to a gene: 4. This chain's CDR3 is CASSRTSGPYEQYF. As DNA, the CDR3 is TGTGCCAGCAGCAGGACTAGCGGGCCATACGAGCAGTACTTC.

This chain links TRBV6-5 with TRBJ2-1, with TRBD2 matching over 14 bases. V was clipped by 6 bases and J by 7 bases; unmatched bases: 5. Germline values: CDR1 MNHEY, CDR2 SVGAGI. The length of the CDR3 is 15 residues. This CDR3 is CASRVTSGGVNEQFF. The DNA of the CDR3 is TGTGCCAGCAGGGTGACTAGCGGGGGGGTAAATGAGCAGTTCTTC.

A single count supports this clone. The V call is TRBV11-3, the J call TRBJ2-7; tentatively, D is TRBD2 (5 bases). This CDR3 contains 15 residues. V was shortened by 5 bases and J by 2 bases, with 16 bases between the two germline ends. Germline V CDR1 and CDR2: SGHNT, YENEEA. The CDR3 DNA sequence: TGTGCCAGCAGCCCGCCAGCAGGACTCGCCTACGAGCAGTACTTC. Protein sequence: CASSPPAGLAYEQYF.

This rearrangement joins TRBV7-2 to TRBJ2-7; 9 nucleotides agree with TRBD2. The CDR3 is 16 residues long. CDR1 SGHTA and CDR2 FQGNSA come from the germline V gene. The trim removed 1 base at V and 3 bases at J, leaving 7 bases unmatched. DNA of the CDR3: TGTGCCAGCAGCTTAGACCCGCTAGCGGGGATCTACGAGCAGTACTTC. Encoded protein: CASSLDPLAGIYEQYF. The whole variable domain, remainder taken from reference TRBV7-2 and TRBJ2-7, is GAGVSQSPSNKVTEKGKDVELRCDPISGHTALYWYRQSLGQGLEFLIYFQGNSAPDKSGLPSDRFSAERTGGSVSTLTIQRTQQEDSAVYLCASSLDPLAGIYEQYFGPGTRLTVT.

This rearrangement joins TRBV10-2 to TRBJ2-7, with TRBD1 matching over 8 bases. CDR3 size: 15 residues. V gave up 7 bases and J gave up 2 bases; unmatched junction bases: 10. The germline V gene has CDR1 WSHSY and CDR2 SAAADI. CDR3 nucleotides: TGCGCCAGCACGGGGTCCGGGACAGGTCCCTACGAGCAGTACTTC. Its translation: CASTGSGTGPYEQYF.

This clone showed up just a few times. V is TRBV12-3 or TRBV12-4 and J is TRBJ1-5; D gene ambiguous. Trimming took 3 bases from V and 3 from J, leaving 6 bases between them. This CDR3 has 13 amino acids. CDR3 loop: CASSFSTNQPQHF. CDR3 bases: TGTGCCAGCAGTTTTAGTACCAATCAGCCCCAGCATTTT.

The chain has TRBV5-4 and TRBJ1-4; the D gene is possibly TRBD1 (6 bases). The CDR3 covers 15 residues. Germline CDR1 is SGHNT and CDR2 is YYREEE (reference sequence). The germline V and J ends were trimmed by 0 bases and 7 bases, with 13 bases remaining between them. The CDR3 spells CASSLDQGPSEKLFF. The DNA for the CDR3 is TGTGCCAGCAGCTTGGACCAGGGGCCCAGTGAAAAACTGTTTTTT.

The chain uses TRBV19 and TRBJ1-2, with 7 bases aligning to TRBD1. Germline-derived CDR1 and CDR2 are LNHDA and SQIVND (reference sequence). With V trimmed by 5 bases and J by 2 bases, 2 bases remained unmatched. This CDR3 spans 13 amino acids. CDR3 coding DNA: TGTGCCAGTAGTCCGACAGGGAACTATGGCTACACCTTC. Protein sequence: CASSPTGNYGYTF.

Written as DNA, the CDR3 is TGTGCCAGCAGATTCGACAGGGTGGGGATCACTGAAGCTTTCTTT. Amino acids: CASRFDRVGITEAFF. The chain couples TRBV6-5 to TRBJ1-1, with 7 bases aligning to TRBD1. J gave up 4 bases and V 6 bases, and 11 bases lay outside the gene matches. The CDR3 loop spans 15 amino acids. Germline CDR1 reads MNHEY; CDR2 reads SVGAGI.

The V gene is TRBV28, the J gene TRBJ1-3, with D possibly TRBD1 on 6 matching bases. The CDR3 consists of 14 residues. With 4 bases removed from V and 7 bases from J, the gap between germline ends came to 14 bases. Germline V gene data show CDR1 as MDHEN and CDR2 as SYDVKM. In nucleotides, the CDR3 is TGTGCCAGCAGTTGGTCCGGGACATTGAACACCATATATTTT. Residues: CASSWSGTLNTIYF.